This section outlines one T cell receptor (beta chain) sequence together with its context. The entry originates in a study of blood T cell repertoires in COVID-19. Germline trimming cut 0 bases from V and 3 bases from J; bases unmatched to any gene: 6. Germline CDR1 reads SGHRS; CDR2 reads YFSETQ. CDR3 size: 15 residues. Profiling relied on immunoSEQ multiplex PCR, and the TCRdb table lists in-frame clones only, not all of them. The sample includes roughly 500,000 clones, 85% to 90% of them seen just once. The chain links TRBV5-1 to TRBJ2-7, with 7 positions matching TRBD2. The sequenced sample consisted of peripheral blood. The TCR comes from a young man with COVID-19, enrolled during active disease. CDR3 loop: CASSLDSGGIYEQYF. The CDR3 DNA reads TGCGCCAGCAGCTTGGACTCGGGGGGAATCTACGAGCAGTACTTC. Looking up the rest from reference TRBV5-1 and TRBJ2-7 gives the full variable domain: KAGVTQTPRYLIKTRGQQVTLSCSPISGHRSVSWYQQTPGQGLQFLFEYFSETQRNKGNFPGRFSGRQFSNSRSEMNVSTLELGDSALYLCASSLDSGGIYEQYFGPGTRLTVT.